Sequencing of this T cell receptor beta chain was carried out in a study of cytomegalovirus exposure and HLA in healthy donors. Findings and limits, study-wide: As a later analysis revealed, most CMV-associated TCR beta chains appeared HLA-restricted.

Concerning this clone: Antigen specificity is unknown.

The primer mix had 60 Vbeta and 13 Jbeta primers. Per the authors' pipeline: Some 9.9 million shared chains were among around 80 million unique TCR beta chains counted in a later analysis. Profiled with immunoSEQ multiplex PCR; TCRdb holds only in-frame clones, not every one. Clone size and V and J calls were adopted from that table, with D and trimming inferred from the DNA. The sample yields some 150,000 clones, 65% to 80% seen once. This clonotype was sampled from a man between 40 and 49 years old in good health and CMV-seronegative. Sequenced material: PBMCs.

CDR3 sequence reads: CASSYYRVRNSPLHF. The CDR3 DNA follows: TGTGCCAGCAGCTACTACAGGGTTCGGAATTCACCCCTCCACTTT. The chain recombines TRBV7-2 with TRBJ1-6; a possible D gene is TRBD1 (6 bases). V gave up 4 bases and J gave up 7 bases, with 14 bases separating them. CDR1 and CDR2 from the germline V gene are SGHTA and FQGNSA. The CDR3 covers 15 residues. Based on the CDR3 plus reference TRBV7-2 and TRBJ1-6, the full variable domain is GAGVSQSPSNKVTEKGKDVELRCDPISGHTALYWYRQSLGQGLEFLIYFQGNSAPDKSGLPSDRFSAERTGGSVSTLTIQRTQQEDSAVYLCASSYYRVRNSPLHFGNGTRLTVT.